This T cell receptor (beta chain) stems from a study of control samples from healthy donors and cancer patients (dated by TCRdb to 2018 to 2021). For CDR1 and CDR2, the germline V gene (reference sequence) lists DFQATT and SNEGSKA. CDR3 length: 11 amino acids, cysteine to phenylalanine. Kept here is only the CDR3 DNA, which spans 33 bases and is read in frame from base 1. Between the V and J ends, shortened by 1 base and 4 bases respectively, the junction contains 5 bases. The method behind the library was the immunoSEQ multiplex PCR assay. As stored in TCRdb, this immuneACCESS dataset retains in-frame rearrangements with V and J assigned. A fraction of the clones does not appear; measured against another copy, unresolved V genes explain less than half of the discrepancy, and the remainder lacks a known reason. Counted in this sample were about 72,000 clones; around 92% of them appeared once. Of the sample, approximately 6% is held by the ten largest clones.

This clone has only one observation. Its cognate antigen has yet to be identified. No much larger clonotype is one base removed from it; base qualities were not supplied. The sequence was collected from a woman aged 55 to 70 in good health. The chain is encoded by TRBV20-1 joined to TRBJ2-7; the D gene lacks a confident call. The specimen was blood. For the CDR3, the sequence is CSARGEYEQYF. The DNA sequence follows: TGCAGTGCTAGAGGAGAATACGAGCAGTACTTC.